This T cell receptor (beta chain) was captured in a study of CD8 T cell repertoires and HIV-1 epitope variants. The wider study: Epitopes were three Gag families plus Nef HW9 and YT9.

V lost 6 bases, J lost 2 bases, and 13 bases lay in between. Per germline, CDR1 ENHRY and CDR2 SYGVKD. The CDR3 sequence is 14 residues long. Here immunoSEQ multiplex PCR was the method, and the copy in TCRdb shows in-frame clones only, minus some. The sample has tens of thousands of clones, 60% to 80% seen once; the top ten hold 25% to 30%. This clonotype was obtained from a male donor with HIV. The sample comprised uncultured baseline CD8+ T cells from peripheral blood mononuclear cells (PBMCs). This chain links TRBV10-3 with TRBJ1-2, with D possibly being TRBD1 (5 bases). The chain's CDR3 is CAISASGDNYGYTF. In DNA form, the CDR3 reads TGTGCCATCAGCGCCAGTGGGGACAACTATGGCTACACCTTC.